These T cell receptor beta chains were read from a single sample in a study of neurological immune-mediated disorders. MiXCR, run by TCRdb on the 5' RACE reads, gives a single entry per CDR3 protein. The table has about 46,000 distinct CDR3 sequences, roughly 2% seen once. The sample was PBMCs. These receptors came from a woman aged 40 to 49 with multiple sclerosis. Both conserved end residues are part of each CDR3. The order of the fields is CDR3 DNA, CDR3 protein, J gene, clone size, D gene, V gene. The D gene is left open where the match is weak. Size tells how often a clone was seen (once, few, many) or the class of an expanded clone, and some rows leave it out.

cdr3_nt: TGCAGTGCTCAGACAGGAGGGAACATTCAGTACTTC
cdr3_aa: CSAQTGGNIQYF
j_call: TRBJ2-4
clone_size: many
d_call: -
v_call: TRBV20-1

cdr3_nt: TGTGCCAGCAGTCAACAGGGCCGTGGTGAAAAACTGTTTTTT
cdr3_aa: CASSQQGRGEKLFF
j_call: TRBJ1-4
clone_size: many
d_call: -
v_call: TRBV12-3/TRBV12-4

cdr3_nt: TGCGCCAGCAGGAGGAATTTGAACACTGAAGCTTTCTTT
cdr3_aa: CASRRNLNTEAFF
j_call: TRBJ1-1
clone_size: many
d_call: -
v_call: TRBV5-1

cdr3_nt: TGTGCCAGCAGCCCATTAAATCAGCCCCAGCATTTT
cdr3_aa: CASSPLNQPQHF
j_call: TRBJ1-5
clone_size: many
d_call: -
v_call: TRBV12-3/TRBV12-4

cdr3_nt: TGTGCCAGCAGCTCACAGGGGGCCTCCTACAATGAGCAGTTCTTC
cdr3_aa: CASSSQGASYNEQFF
j_call: TRBJ2-1
clone_size: many
d_call: TRBD1
v_call: TRBV7-7

cdr3_nt: TGTGCCAGCGTCCTGGGGGGGGCTTGGACTGAAGCTTTCTTT
cdr3_aa: CASVLGGAWTEAFF
j_call: TRBJ1-1
clone_size: many
d_call: -
v_call: TRBV6-6

cdr3_nt: TGCAGTGCTAGAGTAGGAGGGTATAGCAATCAGCCCCAGCATTTT
cdr3_aa: CSARVGGYSNQPQHF
j_call: TRBJ1-5
clone_size: many
d_call: -
v_call: TRBV20-1

cdr3_nt: TGTGCCAGCAGCTTGGGGGTGCGGGCGACAGATACGCAGTATTTT
cdr3_aa: CASSLGVRATDTQYF
j_call: TRBJ2-3
clone_size: many
d_call: -
v_call: TRBV11-2

cdr3_nt: TGCGCCAGCAGCCTCCTCAACAACAATGAGCAGTTCTTC
cdr3_aa: CASSLLNNNEQFF
j_call: TRBJ2-1
clone_size: many
d_call: -
v_call: TRBV4-1

cdr3_nt: TGTGCCAGCAGCCTAGACAGGGCTAACACTGAAGCTTTCTTT
cdr3_aa: CASSLDRANTEAFF
j_call: TRBJ1-1
clone_size: medium-sized
d_call: TRBD1
v_call: TRBV5-1

cdr3_nt: TGTGCCAGCAGCAGACAGGGGAACTACAATGAGCAGTTCTTC
cdr3_aa: CASSRQGNYNEQFF
j_call: TRBJ2-1
clone_size: many
d_call: TRBD1
v_call: TRBV6-5

cdr3_nt: TGCAGTGCTAGTATAATGGACAAGAAAGATGGCTACACCTTC
cdr3_aa: CSASIMDKKDGYTF
j_call: TRBJ1-2
clone_size: many
d_call: -
v_call: TRBV20-1

cdr3_nt: TGTGCCAGCAGCTTAAGGCTGGCGGGGCCCGCGCTAGAGACCCAGTACTTC
cdr3_aa: CASSLRLAGPALETQYF
j_call: TRBJ2-5
clone_size: many
d_call: -
v_call: TRBV7-2

cdr3_nt: TGCGCCAGCAGCTTGGGACTAGCGGGTGGGGATACGCAGTATTTT
cdr3_aa: CASSLGLAGGDTQYF
j_call: TRBJ2-3
clone_size: -
d_call: TRBD2
v_call: TRBV5-1

cdr3_nt: TGTGCCAGCAGTTCTAAGGCAGGGTCGGGGTCCTACGAGCAGTACTTC
cdr3_aa: CASSSKAGSGSYEQYF
j_call: TRBJ2-7
clone_size: many
d_call: -
v_call: TRBV28

cdr3_nt: TGTGCCAGCAGTTATGTAAAATCATCGCCCCAGCATTTT
cdr3_aa: CASSYVKSSPQHF
j_call: TRBJ1-5
clone_size: many
d_call: -
v_call: TRBV6-5

cdr3_nt: TGCGCCAGCAGCGAATACAATTCCTACGAGCAGTACTTC
cdr3_aa: CASSEYNSYEQYF
j_call: TRBJ2-7
clone_size: many
d_call: -
v_call: TRBV10-2

cdr3_nt: TGTGCCAGCACCCCAGAGTGGGGGGCAACTAATGAAAAACTGTTTTTT
cdr3_aa: CASTPEWGATNEKLFF
j_call: TRBJ1-4
clone_size: many
d_call: -
v_call: TRBV7-9

cdr3_nt: TGTGCCACCGGCTCGGAGATGAACACTGAAGCTTTCTTT
cdr3_aa: CATGSEMNTEAFF
j_call: TRBJ1-1
clone_size: many
d_call: -
v_call: TRBV7-9

cdr3_nt: TGCAGTGCTAGCGCAGGAGCGAGCCCTGAAGCTTTCTTT
cdr3_aa: CSASAGASPEAFF
j_call: TRBJ1-1
clone_size: many
d_call: -
v_call: TRBV20-1

cdr3_nt: TGCAGTGCCCGACAGGGGGTCGGCACCGGGGAGCTGTTTTTT
cdr3_aa: CSARQGVGTGELFF
j_call: TRBJ2-2
clone_size: many
d_call: TRBD1
v_call: TRBV20-1

cdr3_nt: TGCGCCAGCAGCTTGGTCATCAACAAGTACGAGCAGTACTTC
cdr3_aa: CASSLVINKYEQYF
j_call: TRBJ2-7
clone_size: many
d_call: -
v_call: TRBV5-1

cdr3_nt: TGTGCCAGCAGCTCCGGGACAGTAATCTACGAGCAGTACTTC
cdr3_aa: CASSSGTVIYEQYF
j_call: TRBJ2-7
clone_size: many
d_call: TRBD1
v_call: TRBV7-9

cdr3_nt: TGCAGTGCTAGAGAAACCCGAGGGGTGATGGAAAAACTGTTTTTT
cdr3_aa: CSARETRGVMEKLFF
j_call: TRBJ1-4
clone_size: many
d_call: -
v_call: TRBV20-1

cdr3_nt: TGTGCCAGCTCACCACCGGGCGGGAATCAGCCCCAGCATTTT
cdr3_aa: CASSPPGGNQPQHF
j_call: TRBJ1-5
clone_size: few
d_call: -
v_call: TRBV18

cdr3_nt: TGCGCCAGCAGCTTGGAAGGGGGGAGCACAGATACGCAGTATTTT
cdr3_aa: CASSLEGGSTDTQYF
j_call: TRBJ2-3
clone_size: many
d_call: -
v_call: TRBV5-1

cdr3_nt: TGTGCCAGCAGTTTAACCTCGTTTGGCACTGAAGCTTTCTTT
cdr3_aa: CASSLTSFGTEAFF
j_call: TRBJ1-1
clone_size: many
d_call: -
v_call: TRBV7-9

cdr3_nt: TGTGCCAGCAGTTACTCGATGGGAAACACCATATATTTT
cdr3_aa: CASSYSMGNTIYF
j_call: TRBJ1-3
clone_size: many
d_call: -
v_call: TRBV6-5

cdr3_nt: TGCAGTGCTAGGACCTACCTTAGCAATGAGCAGTTCTTC
cdr3_aa: CSARTYLSNEQFF
j_call: TRBJ2-1
clone_size: -
d_call: -
v_call: TRBV20-1

cdr3_nt: TGCAGTGCCCGGGCCTACAATGAGCAGTTCTTC
cdr3_aa: CSARAYNEQFF
j_call: TRBJ2-1
clone_size: -
d_call: -
v_call: TRBV20-1

cdr3_nt: TGCGCCAGCAGCTTGGTAGGGGAGGGACGATACACCTTC
cdr3_aa: CASSLVGEGRYTF
j_call: TRBJ1-2
clone_size: many
d_call: -
v_call: TRBV5-1

cdr3_nt: TGCAGTGCTAGAGAAAACCGGGACCCCACAGATACGCAGTATTTT
cdr3_aa: CSARENRDPTDTQYF
j_call: TRBJ2-3
clone_size: many
d_call: -
v_call: TRBV20-1

cdr3_nt: TGCGCCAGCAGTGAGCCCTTGACTAGCGGGGGGACCACAGATACGCAGTATTTT
cdr3_aa: CASSEPLTSGGTTDTQYF
j_call: TRBJ2-3
clone_size: many
d_call: TRBD2
v_call: TRBV10-2

cdr3_nt: TGTGCCAGCAGTTATCAGGGGGCTAGAAACACCATATATTTT
cdr3_aa: CASSYQGARNTIYF
j_call: TRBJ1-3
clone_size: many
d_call: TRBD1
v_call: TRBV6-5

cdr3_nt: TGTGCCAGCAGCTTAGTTTTAGGCGAGCAGTTCTTC
cdr3_aa: CASSLVLGEQFF
j_call: TRBJ2-1
clone_size: many
d_call: -
v_call: TRBV7-2

cdr3_nt: TGCAGTGCTAGCGACAGCCGGGGACCCCTCCACTTT
cdr3_aa: CSASDSRGPLHF
j_call: TRBJ1-6
clone_size: many
d_call: -
v_call: TRBV20-1

cdr3_nt: TGTGCCTTGGGGGGCAATAACTATGGCTACACCTTC
cdr3_aa: CALGGNNYGYTF
j_call: TRBJ1-2
clone_size: many
d_call: -
v_call: TRBV6-6

cdr3_nt: TGCGCCAGCAGCCCGGGAGGCCTGGGGGAAGCTTTCTTT
cdr3_aa: CASSPGGLGEAFF
j_call: TRBJ1-1
clone_size: many
d_call: -
v_call: TRBV5-1

cdr3_nt: TGTGCCAGCTCACCATTCCCGACAGGGAGCTACGAGCAGTACTTC
cdr3_aa: CASSPFPTGSYEQYF
j_call: TRBJ2-7
clone_size: many
d_call: TRBD1
v_call: TRBV18

cdr3_nt: TGTGCCATCAGCCCCACGGACAGGGAGCTGTTTTTT
cdr3_aa: CAISPTDRELFF
j_call: TRBJ2-2
clone_size: many
d_call: -
v_call: TRBV10-3

cdr3_nt: TGCAGTGCTAGTCGCGGGACAGTGAACACTGAAGCTTTCTTT
cdr3_aa: CSASRGTVNTEAFF
j_call: TRBJ1-1
clone_size: many
d_call: TRBD1
v_call: TRBV20-1

cdr3_nt: TGTGCCAGCAGCTTTGGAGGGGGCCTCTCCTACGAGCAGTACTTC
cdr3_aa: CASSFGGGLSYEQYF
j_call: TRBJ2-7
clone_size: many
d_call: -
v_call: TRBV5-6

cdr3_nt: TGCAGTGCCGGTGGTTATAGCAATCAGCCCCAGCATTTT
cdr3_aa: CSAGGYSNQPQHF
j_call: TRBJ1-5
clone_size: many
d_call: -
v_call: TRBV20-1

cdr3_nt: TGCAGTGCCCCCACAGGGGGGGTCTATGGCTACACCTTC
cdr3_aa: CSAPTGGVYGYTF
j_call: TRBJ1-2
clone_size: few
d_call: TRBD1
v_call: TRBV20-1

cdr3_nt: TGCGCCAGCAGCTTGAGACTAGCGGGGGGCACTAAGAATCAAGATACGCAGTATTTT
cdr3_aa: CASSLRLAGGTKNQDTQYF
j_call: TRBJ2-3
clone_size: many
d_call: TRBD2
v_call: TRBV5-1

cdr3_nt: TGCGCCAGCAGCTTTTTATCAGGGCAGGAAAACATTCAGTACTTC
cdr3_aa: CASSFLSGQENIQYF
j_call: TRBJ2-4
clone_size: many
d_call: -
v_call: TRBV5-1

cdr3_nt: TGCGCCAGCAGCTCCGGACAGAACTCTGGGGCCAACGTCCTGACTTTC
cdr3_aa: CASSSGQNSGANVLTF
j_call: TRBJ2-6
clone_size: many
d_call: -
v_call: TRBV5-1

cdr3_nt: TGTGCCAGCAGCAAGGGGTGGGACGAGCAGTACTTC
cdr3_aa: CASSKGWDEQYF
j_call: TRBJ2-7
clone_size: many
d_call: -
v_call: TRBV21-1

cdr3_nt: TGCGCCAGCAGCTTGGCTCCCAGAGCCTACGAGCAGTACTTC
cdr3_aa: CASSLAPRAYEQYF
j_call: TRBJ2-7
clone_size: many
d_call: -
v_call: TRBV5-1

cdr3_nt: TGCAGTGCTCCGACAGGGTCTAACTATGGCTACACCTTC
cdr3_aa: CSAPTGSNYGYTF
j_call: TRBJ1-2
clone_size: many
d_call: TRBD1
v_call: TRBV20-1

cdr3_nt: TGCAGTGTTAAGTCGCCTGCCTGGGGGGCCAAAAACATTCAGTACTTC
cdr3_aa: CSVKSPAWGAKNIQYF
j_call: TRBJ2-4
clone_size: many
d_call: -
v_call: TRBV20-1

cdr3_nt: TGCAGCGTTGAAGGGTCGGGACCTAATGAAAAACTGTTTTTT
cdr3_aa: CSVEGSGPNEKLFF
j_call: TRBJ1-4
clone_size: many
d_call: -
v_call: TRBV29-1

cdr3_nt: TGTGCCAGCAGTTTAGCCGACCCGAACACTGAAGCTTTCTTT
cdr3_aa: CASSLADPNTEAFF
j_call: TRBJ1-1
clone_size: many
d_call: -
v_call: TRBV12-3/TRBV12-4

cdr3_nt: TGTGCCAGCAGCCCCGCCTTGACGGGGTCGGGGTACAATGAGCAGTTCTTC
cdr3_aa: CASSPALTGSGYNEQFF
j_call: TRBJ2-1
clone_size: many
d_call: -
v_call: TRBV7-6

cdr3_nt: TGCGCCAGCAGCTCGGGACAGATAACTTTGAACACTGAAGCTTTCTTT
cdr3_aa: CASSSGQITLNTEAFF
j_call: TRBJ1-1
clone_size: many
d_call: TRBD1
v_call: TRBV4-1

cdr3_nt: TGTGCCAGCAGCCAGGACAGAGGGACTGAAGCTTTCTTT
cdr3_aa: CASSQDRGTEAFF
j_call: TRBJ1-1
clone_size: many
d_call: -
v_call: TRBV7-9

cdr3_nt: TGCGCCAGCAGCCCCGGGGGGCAGGCAATGAACACTGAAGCTTTCTTT
cdr3_aa: CASSPGGQAMNTEAFF
j_call: TRBJ1-1
clone_size: many
d_call: -
v_call: TRBV5-1

cdr3_nt: TGCGCCAGCAGCTTGGAAGTGGGGGAGGGAGAAGAAAAACTGTTTTTT
cdr3_aa: CASSLEVGEGEEKLFF
j_call: TRBJ1-4
clone_size: many
d_call: -
v_call: TRBV5-1

cdr3_nt: TGCGCCAGCAGCTTCTACGGACGCTCAGATACGCAGTATTTT
cdr3_aa: CASSFYGRSDTQYF
j_call: TRBJ2-3
clone_size: many
d_call: -
v_call: TRBV5-1